This entry lists 28 T cell receptor beta chains sequenced from one sample in a study of T cell repertoires in cytomegalovirus infection. One entry per CDR3 protein results from TCRdb running MiXCR on the reads. The sample holds around 280,000 distinct CDR3 sequences, about a tenth seen once. The material sequenced was PBMCs. All receptors derive from a human donor in good health (CMV status not recorded). Some clones in this sample may be carry-over from other donors' samples.

The chain has TRBV29-1 and TRBJ1-3; possibly TRBD1 for D (6 bases). Germline CDR1 reads SQVTM; CDR2 reads ANQGSEA. CDR3 length: 15 amino acids. The V end was cut by 4 bases, the J end by 1 base, with 14 bases between. The CDR3 coding sequence is TGCAGCGTTGGTGACAGGAGCCTTTCTGGAAACACCATATATTTT. This gives the protein CSVGDRSLSGNTIYF.

This clonotype was recorded a few times. The genes are TRBV7-2 and TRBJ2-2; weak D call: TRBD2 (6 bases). The V gene lost 7 bases and the J gene lost 1 base, with 13 bases spanning the gap. The CDR3 has 15 amino acids. Germline CDR1 is SGHTA and CDR2 is FQGNSA. The CDR3 DNA sequence: TGTGCCAGCACTCTCCCCGGGGGGAACACCGGGGAGCTGTTTTTT. As protein: CASTLPGGNTGELFF.

The chain's CDR3 is CASSPPKGPDTQYF. The CDR3 DNA reads TGTGCCAGCTCACCACCAAAGGGACCAGATACGCAGTATTTT. This rearrangement joins TRBV18 to TRBJ2-3, with D tentatively TRBD1 or TRBD2 (5 bases each). Trimming took 0 bases from V and 4 from J, leaving 8 bases between them. This CDR3 is built from 14 residues. From germline, CDR1 is KGHSH and CDR2 LQKENI.

This clonotype was found many times. The rearrangement links TRBV5-1 to TRBJ1-1; no clear D gene. The germline gives CDR1 SGHRS, CDR2 YFSETQ. The V end lost 7 bases, the J end lost 0 bases, and 10 bases lay between the germline ends. The CDR3 consists of 13 residues. The CDR3 coding sequence is TGCGCCAGCTCCGAACAGCTGAACACTGAAGCTTTCTTT. Residues: CASSEQLNTEAFF.

A few counts support this clonotype. The rearrangement uses TRBV20-1 and TRBJ2-3; D remains unclear. The CDR3 spans 16 residues. CDR1 DFQATT and CDR2 SNEGSKA come from the germline V gene (reference sequence). V shed 0 bases and J shed 0 bases, with 13 bases lying between them. In DNA, the CDR3 is TGCAGTGCTAGAGATCTGGACGGAACTAGCACAGATACGCAGTATTTT. The encoded protein is CSARDLDGTSTDTQYF.

Ten or more counts support this clonotype. The chain combines TRBV2 with TRBJ1-4; D call uncertain. CDR1 is SNHLY, CDR2 FYNNEI, per germline. V was cut by 8 bases and J by 0 bases, with 10 bases left in between. The CDR3 has 14 residues. The chain's CDR3 is CASQRAPTNEKLFF. For the CDR3, the DNA is TGTGCCAGCCAAAGAGCTCCAACTAATGAAAAACTGTTTTTT. The full variable domain, its missing parts supplied by reference TRBV2 and TRBJ1-4, is EPEVTQTPSHQVTQMGQEVILRCVPISNHLYFYWYRQILGQKVEFLVSFYNNEISEKSEIFDDQFSVERPDGSNFTLKIRSTKLEDSAMYFCASQRAPTNEKLFFGSGTQLSVL.

This clonotype was seen only a few times. V gene TRBV29-1 combines with J gene TRBJ1-5, with D unclear. Germline V gene sequence: CDR1 SQVTM, CDR2 ANQGSEA. The CDR3 loop spans 13 amino acids. Between the trimmed V and J ends, which lost 4 bases and 0 bases, there was a span of 7 bases. CDR3 sequence (DNA): TGCAGCGTTGGAGAGAATAGCAATCAGCCCCAGCATTTT. Residues: CSVGENSNQPQHF.

This clonotype was seen at least ten times. The chain has TRBV20-1 and TRBJ2-2; D might be TRBD1 or TRBD2, each matching 5 bases. The CDR3 contains 15 residues. Per the germline V gene, CDR1 is DFQATT and CDR2 is SNEGSKA (reference sequence). The germline V and J ends were trimmed by 6 bases and 1 base, with 15 bases remaining between them. The CDR3 here is CSARIGAVNTGELFF. The CDR3 DNA sequence: TGCAGTGCCAGAATCGGGGCCGTGAACACCGGGGAGCTGTTTTTT.

The sample holds many counts of this clonotype. This chain joins TRBV28 and TRBJ1-5; a weak D match, TRBD1 (5 bases). Trimming stripped 3 bases from V and 7 bases from J, with 7 bases between. Per germline, CDR1 MDHEN and CDR2 SYDVKM. The CDR3 runs to 12 residues. CDR3: CASSLYRQPQHF. The CDR3 DNA sequence: TGTGCCAGCAGTTTGTACAGGCAGCCCCAGCATTTT.

This clonotype was found many times. CDR3 protein: CAIRVAGGPNNEQFF. CDR3 DNA sequence: TGTGCCATCAGGGTAGCGGGGGGGCCTAACAATGAGCAGTTCTTC. The gene calls are TRBV10-3 and TRBJ2-1, with TRBD2 identical over 11 bases. The CDR3 is 15 amino acids. J was trimmed by 5 bases and V by 6 bases; bases with no gene match: 6. Germline-derived CDR1 and CDR2 are ENHRY and SYGVKD.

This clonotype was counted ten times or more. This sequence joins TRBV23-1 and TRBJ1-6, with 9 bases matching TRBD1. TRBV23-1 is marked as an open reading frame, function uncertain. J was trimmed by 2 bases and V by 1 base; bases with no gene match: 9. The CDR3 runs 19 residues. CDR3 DNA: TGCGCCAGCAGTCAATGCCTAGCGGGACAGGGTCCCTATAATTCACCCCTCCACTTT. This translates into CASSQCLAGQGPYNSPLHF.

This clonotype was observed a handful of times. This sequence joins TRBV5-4 and TRBJ1-1; D unclear. The V gene's germline CDR1 is SGHNT and CDR2 YYREEE (reference sequence). CDR3 size: 15 residues. V lost 4 bases and J 0 bases, leaving 13 bases between the germline ends. The CDR3 protein is CASSLETRMNTEAFF. The CDR3 DNA reads as TGTGCCAGCAGCCTCGAGACAAGAATGAACACTGAAGCTTTCTTT.

The table lists this clonotype with many counts. J is TRBJ1-2 and V is TRBV6-5; unclear D gene. CDR3 length: 14 residues. V lost 2 bases to trimming and J lost 2 bases, with 9 bases between them. Germline V gene data show CDR1 as MNHEY and CDR2 as SVGAGI. The CDR3 DNA sequence: TGTGCCAGCAGTTACGACCAGGCCAACTATGGCTACACCTTC. The encoded protein is CASSYDQANYGYTF.

This rearrangement joins TRBV5-1 to TRBJ2-5; D may be TRBD2 (6 bases). V lost 1 base and J lost 1, with 11 bases in between. In germline, CDR1 is SGHRS, CDR2 YFSETQ. This CDR3 region has 15 residues. CDR3 coding DNA: TGCGCCAGCAGCTTGCGTCGGGGGACCCAAGAGACCCAGTACTTC. Its protein product is CASSLRRGTQETQYF.

This chain links TRBV25-1 with TRBJ2-1; D remains ambiguous. Looked up from germline, CDR1 is MGHDK and CDR2 is SYGVNS. Trimming took off 7 bases at V and 5 bases at J, with 6 bases between the two ends. The length of the CDR3 is 11 residues. For the CDR3, the DNA is TGTGCCAGCAAGTGGCACAATGAGCAGTTCTTC. This encodes CASKWHNEQFF.

This clonotype came up many times. V is TRBV20-1 and J is TRBJ2-1; 12 bases are a match to TRBD1. The germline V gene has CDR1 DFQATT and CDR2 SNEGSKA (reference sequence). J gave up 6 bases and V 5 bases, and 8 bases lay outside the gene matches. CDR3 length: 15 residues. CDR3: CSAAGTGGAVNEQFF. The CDR3 nucleotides are TGCAGTGCTGCGGGGACAGGGGGCGCGGTCAATGAGCAGTTCTTC.

The chain uses TRBV20-1 and TRBJ1-1; no reliable D call. V lost 5 bases to trimming and J lost 1 base, with 14 bases between them. The CDR3 is 14 amino acids. Germline values: CDR1 DFQATT, CDR2 SNEGSKA (reference sequence). Written as DNA, the CDR3 is TGCAGTGCTGAGAGGCCTACCTCGAACACTGAAGCTTTCTTT. Translating gives CSAERPTSNTEAFF.

This clonotype showed up many times. J is TRBJ1-6 and V is TRBV20-1; D might be TRBD1 (5 bases). The CDR3 sequence is 15 residues long. Germline V CDR1 and CDR2: DFQATT, SNEGSKA (reference sequence). Trimming removed 4 bases at V and 2 bases at J, with 12 bases between. The CDR3 spells CSATRGETYNSPLHF. In DNA form, the CDR3 reads TGCAGTGCTACGAGGGGAGAAACCTATAATTCACCCCTCCACTTT.

This clonotype was detected ten times or more. The V call is TRBV6-1, the J call TRBJ2-7, with 10 bases fitting TRBD1. This CDR3 region has 15 residues. The J segment lost 0 bases and the V segment lost 6 bases, leaving 5 bases of the junction unmatched. From germline, CDR1 is MNHNS and CDR2 SASEGT. The CDR3 protein is CASRAGTGDSYEQYV. Written as DNA, the CDR3 is TGTGCCAGCAGAGCCGGGACAGGGGACTCCTACGAGCAGTACGTC.

This clonotype was seen repeatedly, ten times or more. The chain employs TRBV5-1 and TRBJ1-6; D is perhaps TRBD1 (5 bases). The CDR3 spans 14 residues. Trimming shortened V by 5 bases and J by 7 bases, and 13 bases separated the two germline ends. CDR1 and CDR2 from the germline V gene are SGHRS and YFSETQ. The chain's CDR3 is CASRTGLGNSPLHF. The CDR3 nucleotides are TGCGCCAGCAGAACGGGGCTAGGGAATTCACCCCTCCACTTT. Full variable domain (rest looked up from reference TRBV5-1 and TRBJ1-6): KAGVTQTPRYLIKTRGQQVTLSCSPISGHRSVSWYQQTPGQGLQFLFEYFSETQRNKGNFPGRFSGRQFSNSRSEMNVSTLELGDSALYLCASRTGLGNSPLHFGNGTRLTVT.

This chain links TRBV20-1 with TRBJ2-5, with 8 bases aligning to TRBD1. V gave up 0 bases and J gave up 5 bases; unmatched junction bases: 14. In germline, CDR1 is DFQATT, CDR2 SNEGSKA (reference sequence). The CDR3 is 17 amino acids. The CDR3 region is CSARDPVAGGYDETQYF. CDR3 in DNA: TGCAGTGCTAGAGATCCGGTAGCAGGGGGCTATGATGAGACCCAGTACTTC.

This rearrangement joins TRBV20-1 to TRBJ1-6; D gene uncertain. V was trimmed by 0 bases and J by 7 bases, leaving 4 bases between them. The V gene's germline CDR1 is DFQATT and CDR2 SNEGSKA (reference sequence). This CDR3 spans 12 amino acids. The CDR3 sequence: CSARENNSPLHF. In DNA, the CDR3 is TGCAGTGCTAGAGAAAACAATTCACCCCTCCACTTT.

The rearrangement uses TRBV29-1 and TRBJ2-3; D is undetermined. This CDR3 region has 13 residues. V lost 0 bases, J lost 0 bases, and 4 bases lay in between. The germline V gene encodes CDR1 SQVTM and CDR2 ANQGSEA. CDR3 bases: TGCAGCGTTGAAGAAGCCAGCACAGATACGCAGTATTTT. Translating gives CSVEEASTDTQYF.

About this clonotype itself: With a much larger clone just one base away, this may be a read error. This chain connects TRBV20-1 to TRBJ1-2, with D unresolved. Germline CDR1 DFQATT, CDR2 SNEGSKA (reference sequence). The CDR3 covers 13 residues. DNA of the CDR3: TGCAGTGCGACCGGTTCGGTTCGCTATGGCTACGCCTTC. Translated: CSATGSVRYGYAF.

This clonotype has at least ten counts. The chain carries TRBV7-9 and TRBJ1-3; possible D gene TRBD1, 5 bases. V lost 7 bases to trimming and J lost 0 bases, with 13 bases between them. The CDR3 spans 15 residues. Germline-derived CDR1 and CDR2 are SEHNR and FQNEAQ (reference sequence). The CDR3 reads CASTQGLSSGNTIYF. The CDR3 nucleotides read TGTGCCAGCACCCAGGGCCTGAGCTCTGGAAACACCATATATTTT.

This clonotype was recorded at least ten times. The gene calls are TRBV6-6 and TRBJ2-1, with D maybe TRBD1 (5 bases). There are 15 residues in the CDR3. Trimming removed 0 bases at V and 2 bases at J, with 8 bases between. Looked up from germline, CDR1 is MNHNY and CDR2 is SVGAGI (reference sequence). DNA of the CDR3: TGTGCCAGCAGTTACTCGCAGGGTGCCTACAATGAGCAGTTCTTC. Its translation is CASSYSQGAYNEQFF.

V usage is TRBV29-1 and J usage is TRBJ1-1, with D uncertain. V lost 1 base and J 10 bases, leaving 10 bases between the germline ends. The V gene's germline CDR1 is SQVTM and CDR2 ANQGSEA. The CDR3 runs to 11 residues. The CDR3 here is CSVEGGGPAFF. In nucleotides, the CDR3 is TGCAGCGTTGAAGGGGGAGGGCCAGCTTTCTTT.

In its sample, this clonotype was seen many times. The V call is TRBV6-2 or TRBV6-3, the J call TRBJ1-2, with D unresolved. Between the trimmed V and J ends, which lost 6 bases and 3 bases, there was a span of 11 bases. Germline V CDR1 and CDR2: MNHEY, SVGEGT. The CDR3 spans 13 residues. The CDR3: CASSLRKDYGYTF. As DNA, the CDR3 is TGTGCCAGCAGCCTTCGCAAAGACTATGGCTACACCTTC.